This T cell receptor (beta chain) was retrieved from a study of blood T cell repertoires in COVID-19. The overall study: Researchers got acute and convalescent COVID-19 samples from the United States, Italy and Spain. PBMCs, B-cell-depleted T cells, or T cells provided the cDNA or gDNA that made up the material.

Methods used by the authors: Estimation of nucleated cell counts relied on the amplification of reference gene primers. Profiled with immunoSEQ multiplex PCR; TCRdb holds only in-frame clones, not every one. V, J and clone size are those of that table, while D and trimming were read from the DNA. The repertoire has 80,000 to 130,000 clones, 92% of them found once; the top ten carry more than 5.5%. Germline loops: CDR1 GTSNPN, CDR2 SVGIG (reference sequence). The V end was cut by 1 base, the J end by 10 bases, with 25 bases between. The CDR3 spans 16 residues. The source is a man aged 70-80 years with acute or convalescent COVID-19. The chain has TRBV30 and TRBJ1-1; D not resolved. Material for sequencing was peripheral blood. In DNA, the CDR3 is TGTGCCTGGAGTGACCTAAGCCCCCACTCTTTGGTCGGAGCTTTCTTT. This codes for CAWSDLSPHSLVGAFF.